Detailed here is one T cell receptor beta chain. Its antigen is unknown. This specimen comes from a study of CD8+ T cells in alopecia areata. For the study at large: Treatment ran 6 to 18 months, with 6 months of follow-up afterward.

It was cDNA, reverse transcribed from extracted RNA, that served as the sequencing template. Profiling relied on immunoSEQ multiplex PCR, and the TCRdb table lists in-frame clones only, not all of them. The table shows hundreds of thousands of clones, with roughly two thirds occurring only once. Whole-study findings and limits: Normal scalp had lower clonality than lesional scalp, with alopecia totalis/universalis lesions showing this most strongly.

V was trimmed by 8 bases and J by 4 bases, leaving 16 bases between them. Germline V gene lookup returns CDR1 GTSNPN and CDR2 SVGIG (reference sequence). CDR3 length equals 13 residues. In alopecia areata patients, both lesional scalp punch biopsies and peripheral blood were collected. Sequences were derived from CD4+ T cells sorted from blood, sampled at week 0. This clonotype originated in a human donor with alopecia areata. The J gene is TRBJ2-3, the V gene TRBV30; a possible D gene is TRBD1 (6 bases). The CDR3 here is CAGDRLLADTQYF. CDR3 in DNA: TGTGCCGGTGACAGGTTATTGGCAGATACGCAGTATTTT.